This record concerns one TCR beta chain sequence. The V end lost 0 bases, the J end lost 4 bases, and 14 bases lay between the germline ends. This CDR3 is 16 amino acids long. In germline, CDR1 is SGDLS, CDR2 YYNGEE. The data stem from a study of blood T cell repertoires in COVID-19. Study background: The origin of the acute and convalescent COVID-19 samples was the United States, Italy and Spain. The cDNA or gDNA used as material had been derived from T cells, B-cell-depleted T cells, or PBMCs.

Data came from immunoSEQ multiplex PCR; TCRdb stores just in-frame clones and leaves some out. Of around 150,000 clones detected, 80% to 90% appear once; the ten largest clones hold 3% to 3.5%. V and J are TRBV9 and TRBJ1-3; the D gene is possibly TRBD1 (6 bases). The source of this sequence is a woman in her fifties or sixties with acute COVID-19. Sequencing was performed on PBMCs or T cells enriched from blood (not recorded which). The CDR3, as DNA: TGTGCCAGCAGCGTAGTCCCAGGGACATCCGGAAACACCATATATTTT. The encoded protein is CASSVVPGTSGNTIYF. The complete variable domain, with remaining parts taken from reference TRBV9 and TRBJ1-3, reads DSGVTQTPKHLITATGQRVTLRCSPRSGDLSVYWYQQSLDQGLQFLIQYYNGEERAKGNILERFSAQQFPDLHSELNLSSLELGDSALYFCASSVVPGTSGNTIYFGEGSWLTVV.